The 5 T cell receptor beta chains listed next were all sequenced from one sample in a study of T-cell memory formation after mild COVID-19. One entry per CDR3 protein, called by TCRdb with MiXCR from the 5' RACE reads. The table includes under 110,000 distinct CDR3 sequences, around an eighth detected once. The material sequenced was PBMCs or a T cell subset sorted from them (not recorded which). These receptors were obtained from an adult woman who had mild COVID-19 (a few samples of this study predate the infection). Cell type and time point are not known.

This clonotype was counted a few times. V and J are TRBV6-8 and TRBJ2-1; TRBD2 might be the D (5 bases). Germline-derived CDR1 and CDR2 are MNHGY and SAAAGT. V was pared by 7 bases and J by 6 bases, with 19 bases between. This CDR3 comprises 15 residues. The CDR3, as DNA: TGTGCCAGCACTACGTTAAGCGGAAAGAGCAATGAGCAGTTCTTC. As protein: CASTTLSGKSNEQFF.

The CDR3 here is CATGGGYTDTQYF. The DNA of the CDR3 is TGTGCCACCGGCGGGGGATACACAGATACGCAGTATTTT. V gene TRBV15 combines with J gene TRBJ2-3; 7 bases match TRBD2. Germline lookup yields CDR1 LNHNV and CDR2 YYDKDF (reference sequence). V was clipped by 8 bases and J by 2 bases; unmatched bases: 4. There are 13 residues in the CDR3.

This chain links TRBV24-1 with TRBJ2-1, with a tentative D call TRBD2 (5 bases). Trimming left V 9 bases short and J 4 bases short, with 9 bases between. There are 12 residues in the CDR3. Germline V gene sequence: CDR1 KGHDR, CDR2 SFDVKD. CDR3 sequence (DNA): TGTGCCACCCGGACTCGGTACAATGAGCAGTTCTTC. Encoded protein: CATRTRYNEQFF.

This clonotype has a handful of counts. The CDR3 is CASRGQPGQGSRNTEAFF. The CDR3 DNA sequence: TGCGCCAGCAGAGGACAACCGGGACAGGGGTCGCGGAACACTGAAGCTTTCTTT. The J gene is TRBJ1-1, the V gene TRBV4-1, with TRBD1 identical over 10 bases. Per the germline V gene, CDR1 is MGHRA and CDR2 is YSYEKL. CDR3 length: 18 residues. J was trimmed by 1 base and V by 6 bases; bases with no gene match: 14.

V usage is TRBV6-5 and J usage is TRBJ1-6; possible D gene TRBD1, 5 bases. The CDR3 covers 14 residues. The V gene's germline CDR1 is MNHEY and CDR2 SVGAGI. The V end lost 2 bases, the J end lost 7 bases, and 9 bases lay between the germline ends. The CDR3 here is CASSYEGENSPLHF. CDR3 bases: TGTGCCAGCAGTTACGAAGGGGAGAATTCACCCCTCCACTTT.